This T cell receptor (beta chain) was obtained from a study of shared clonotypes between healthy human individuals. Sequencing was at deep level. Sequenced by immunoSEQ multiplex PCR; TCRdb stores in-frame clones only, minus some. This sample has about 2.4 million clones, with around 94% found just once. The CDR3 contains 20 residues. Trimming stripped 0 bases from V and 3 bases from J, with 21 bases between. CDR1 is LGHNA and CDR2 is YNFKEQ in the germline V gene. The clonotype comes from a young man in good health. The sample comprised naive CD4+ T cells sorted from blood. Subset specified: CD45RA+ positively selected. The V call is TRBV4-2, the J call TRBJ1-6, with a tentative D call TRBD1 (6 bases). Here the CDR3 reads CASSQEGWTTGLVYNSPLHF. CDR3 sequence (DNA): TGTGCCAGCAGCCAAGAAGGTTGGACCACAGGGTTGGTCTATAATTCACCCCTCCACTTT.